The clone carrying this T cell receptor beta chain has a count of ten or more. Its antigen is as yet unknown. Alpha and beta constant-region primers primed reverse transcription of about 470 ng RNA. Each of the alpha and beta chains got its own library through chain-specific third strand synthesis with indices. Each cDNA molecule was barcoded, and a single primer pair amplified each chain. TCRdb called the 5' RACE reads again in MiXCR, with one record for every CDR3 protein. In the table there are over 8,000 distinct CDR3 sequences, 8% of which are singletons. This sample was taken from a study of HIV-infected patients and healthy controls. The study's findings and limits: With just sixteen HIV-infected individuals processed, the findings' generality was considered strongly limited. CMV-associated CDR3s mostly grew nonsignificantly during therapy, while HIV-associated CDR3s declined significantly. Compared with healthy controls, HIV-infected patients showed less CDR3 sharing between individuals.

No cell fractionation was done, so the repertoire covers all unsorted peripheral blood T cells. The material sequenced was blood. This TCR came from an adult in good health.

This CDR3 is CASSIFRRGSQPQHF. Written as DNA, the CDR3 is TGTGCCAGTAGTATTTTCCGCAGGGGTTCTCAGCCCCAGCATTTT. V usage is TRBV19 and J usage is TRBJ1-5; possibly TRBD1 for D (6 bases). V was cut by 3 bases and J by 6 bases, with 15 bases left in between. This CDR3 has 15 residues. Germline CDR1 reads LNHDA; CDR2 reads SQIVND (reference sequence).